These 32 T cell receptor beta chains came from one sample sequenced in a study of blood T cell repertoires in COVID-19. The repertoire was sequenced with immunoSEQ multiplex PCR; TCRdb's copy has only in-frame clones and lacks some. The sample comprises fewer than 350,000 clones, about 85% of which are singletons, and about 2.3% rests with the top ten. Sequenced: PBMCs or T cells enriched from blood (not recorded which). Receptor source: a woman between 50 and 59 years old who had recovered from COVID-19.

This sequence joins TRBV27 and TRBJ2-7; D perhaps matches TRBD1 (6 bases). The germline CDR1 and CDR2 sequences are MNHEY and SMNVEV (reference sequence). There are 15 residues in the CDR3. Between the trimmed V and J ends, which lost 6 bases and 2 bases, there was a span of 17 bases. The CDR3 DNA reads TGTGCCAGCAGATACCGGGGACACTGGACCTACGAGCAGTACTTC. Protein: CASRYRGHWTYEQYF.

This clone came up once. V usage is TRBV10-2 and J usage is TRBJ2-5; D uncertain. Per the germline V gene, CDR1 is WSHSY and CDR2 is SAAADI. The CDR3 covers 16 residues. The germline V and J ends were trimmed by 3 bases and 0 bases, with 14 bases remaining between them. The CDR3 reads CASSDPGTQYQETQYF. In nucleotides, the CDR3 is TGCGCCAGCAGTGACCCTGGCACGCAGTACCAAGAGACCCAGTACTTC.

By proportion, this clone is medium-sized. CDR3 nucleotides: TGTGCCAGTAATCAACCGGGACTCACTGAAAAACTGTTTTTT. Amino acid sequence: CASNQPGLTEKLFF. This chain connects TRBV19 to TRBJ1-4; possible D gene TRBD1, 5 bases. Germline lookup yields CDR1 LNHDA and CDR2 SQIVND (reference sequence). V was clipped by 7 bases and J by 7 bases, with 16 bases between them. This CDR3 is 14 amino acids long.

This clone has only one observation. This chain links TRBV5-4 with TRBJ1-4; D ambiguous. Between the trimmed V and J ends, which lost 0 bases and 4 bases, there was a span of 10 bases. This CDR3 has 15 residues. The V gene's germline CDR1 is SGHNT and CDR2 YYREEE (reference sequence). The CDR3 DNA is TGTGCCAGCAGCTTGGCCAGTGGCCTTAATGAAAAACTGTTTTTT. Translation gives CASSLASGLNEKLFF.

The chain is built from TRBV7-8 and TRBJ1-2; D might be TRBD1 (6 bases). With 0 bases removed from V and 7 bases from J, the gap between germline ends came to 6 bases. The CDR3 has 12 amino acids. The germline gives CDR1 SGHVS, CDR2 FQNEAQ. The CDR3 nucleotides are TGTGCCAGCAGCTTAGCAGGGGGTGGCTACACCTTC. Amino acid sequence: CASSLAGGGYTF.

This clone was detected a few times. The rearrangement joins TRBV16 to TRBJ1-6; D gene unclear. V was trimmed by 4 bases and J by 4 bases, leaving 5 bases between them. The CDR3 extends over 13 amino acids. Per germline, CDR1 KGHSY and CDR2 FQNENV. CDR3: CASSLSYNSPLHF. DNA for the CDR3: TGTGCCAGCAGCCTTTCTTATAATTCACCCCTCCACTTT.

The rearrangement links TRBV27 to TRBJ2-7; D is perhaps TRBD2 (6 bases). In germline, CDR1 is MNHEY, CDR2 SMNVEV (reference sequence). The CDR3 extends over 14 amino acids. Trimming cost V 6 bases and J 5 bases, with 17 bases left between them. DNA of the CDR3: TGTGCCAGCAGCCCCCGGGACTCGTTCCACGAGCAGTACTTC. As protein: CASSPRDSFHEQYF.

The CDR3 nucleotides are TGTGCCAGCAGTGCTTGGGGGCAAGCTGAAGCTTTCTTT. As protein: CASSAWGQAEAFF. V and J are TRBV2 and TRBJ1-1; D might be TRBD1 (6 bases). Trimming removed 4 bases at V and 6 bases at J, with 12 bases between. This CDR3 is 13 amino acids long. In germline, CDR1 is SNHLY, CDR2 FYNNEI.

CDR3: CASSYGGAHTGELFF. CDR3 DNA: TGTGCCAGCAGTTACGGGGGGGCCCACACCGGGGAGCTGTTTTTT. The genes are TRBV6-5 and TRBJ2-2; a weak D match, TRBD2 (7 bases). Germline V gene lookup returns CDR1 MNHEY and CDR2 SVGAGI. The CDR3 extends over 15 amino acids. V was trimmed by 2 bases and J by 3 bases, leaving 10 bases between them.

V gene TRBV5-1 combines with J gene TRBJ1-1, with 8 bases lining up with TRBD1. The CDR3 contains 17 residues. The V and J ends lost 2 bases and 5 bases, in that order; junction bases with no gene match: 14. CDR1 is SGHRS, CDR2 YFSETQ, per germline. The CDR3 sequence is CASSFSGRGRLGTEAFF. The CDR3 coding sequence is TGCGCCAGCAGCTTTAGTGGCAGGGGGCGCTTGGGTACTGAAGCTTTCTTT.

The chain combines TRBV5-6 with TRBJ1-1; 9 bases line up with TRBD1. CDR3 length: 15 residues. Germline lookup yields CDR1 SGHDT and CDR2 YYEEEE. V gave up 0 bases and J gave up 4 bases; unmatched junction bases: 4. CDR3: CASSLGDREGTEAFF. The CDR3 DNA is TGTGCCAGCAGCTTGGGGGACAGGGAGGGCACTGAAGCTTTCTTT. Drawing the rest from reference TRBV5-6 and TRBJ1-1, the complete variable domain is DAGVTQSPTHLIKTRGQQVTLRCSPKSGHDTVSWYQQALGQGPQFIFQYYEEEERQRGNFPDRFSGHQFPNYSSELNVNALLLGDSALYLCASSLGDREGTEAFFGQGTRLTVV.

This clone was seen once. CDR3 coding DNA: TGTGCCAGCAGTTACTCAGTCCTAACCTACGAGCAGTACTTC. Translation: CASSYSVLTYEQYF. The chain recombines TRBV6-5 with TRBJ2-7; D is undetermined. Trimming removed 0 bases at V and 2 bases at J, with 8 bases between. The CDR3 runs to 14 residues. Per the germline V gene, CDR1 is MNHEY and CDR2 is SVGAGI.

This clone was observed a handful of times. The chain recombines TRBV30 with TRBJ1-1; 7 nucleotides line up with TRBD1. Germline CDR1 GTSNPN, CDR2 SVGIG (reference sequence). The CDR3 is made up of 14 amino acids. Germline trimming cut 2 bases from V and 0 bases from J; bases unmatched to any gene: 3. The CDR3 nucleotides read TGTGCCTGGAGTCAGGACAGGATGAACACTGAAGCTTTCTTT. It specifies CAWSQDRMNTEAFF.

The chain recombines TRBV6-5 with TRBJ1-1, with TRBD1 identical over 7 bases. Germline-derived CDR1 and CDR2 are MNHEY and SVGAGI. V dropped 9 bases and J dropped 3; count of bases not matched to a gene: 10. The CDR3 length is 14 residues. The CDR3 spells CASFLDREYTEAFF. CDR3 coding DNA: TGTGCCAGTTTCCTCGACAGGGAATACACTGAAGCTTTCTTT.

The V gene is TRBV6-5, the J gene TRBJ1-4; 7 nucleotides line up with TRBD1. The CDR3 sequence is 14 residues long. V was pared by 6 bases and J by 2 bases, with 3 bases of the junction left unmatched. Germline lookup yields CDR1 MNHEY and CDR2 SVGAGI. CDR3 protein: CASSGQDTNEKLFF. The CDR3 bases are TGTGCCAGCAGCGGACAGGATACTAATGAAAAACTGTTTTTT.

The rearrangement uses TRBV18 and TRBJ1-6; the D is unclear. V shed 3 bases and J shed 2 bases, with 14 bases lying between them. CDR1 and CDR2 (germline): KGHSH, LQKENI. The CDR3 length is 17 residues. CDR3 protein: CASSPDRDRAYNSPLHF. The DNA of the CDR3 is TGTGCCAGCTCACCGGACCGGGATCGTGCCTATAATTCACCCCTCCACTTT.

The CDR3: CASSHPGQGVGEKLFF. The CDR3 DNA is TGTGCCAGCAGCCATCCGGGACAGGGAGTAGGGGAAAAACTGTTTTTT. The J gene is TRBJ1-4, the V gene TRBV4-2, with 9 bases aligning to TRBD1. The CDR3 is 16 amino acids. J lost 8 bases, V lost 3 bases, and 10 bases had no gene match. In germline, CDR1 is LGHNA, CDR2 YNFKEQ.

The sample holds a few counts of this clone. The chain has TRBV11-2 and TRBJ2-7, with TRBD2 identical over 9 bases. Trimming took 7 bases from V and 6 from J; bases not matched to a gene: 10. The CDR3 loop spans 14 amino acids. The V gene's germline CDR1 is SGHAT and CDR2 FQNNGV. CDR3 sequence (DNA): TGTGCCAGCACCCCCGCGGGGGGGCTGAGCGAGCAGTACTTC. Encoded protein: CASTPAGGLSEQYF.

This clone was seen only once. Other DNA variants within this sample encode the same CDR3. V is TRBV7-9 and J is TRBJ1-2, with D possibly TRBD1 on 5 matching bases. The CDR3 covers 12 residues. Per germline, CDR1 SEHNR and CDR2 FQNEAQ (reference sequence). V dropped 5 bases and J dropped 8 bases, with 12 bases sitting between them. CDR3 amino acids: CASSLDRGGYTF. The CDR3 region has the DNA TGTGCCAGCAGCCTAGATAGGGGAGGCTACACCTTC.

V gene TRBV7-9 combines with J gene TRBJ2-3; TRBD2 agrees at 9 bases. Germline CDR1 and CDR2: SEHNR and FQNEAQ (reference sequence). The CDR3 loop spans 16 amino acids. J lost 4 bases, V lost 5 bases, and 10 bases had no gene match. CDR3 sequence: CASSPTFSGSSDTQYF. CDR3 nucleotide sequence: TGTGCCAGCAGCCCCACCTTTAGCGGGAGCTCAGATACGCAGTATTTT.

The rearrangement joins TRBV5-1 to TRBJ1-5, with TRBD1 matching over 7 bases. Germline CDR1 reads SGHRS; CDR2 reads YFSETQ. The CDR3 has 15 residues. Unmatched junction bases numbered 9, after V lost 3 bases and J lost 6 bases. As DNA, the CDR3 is TGCGCCAGCAGCTCGGGACAGAGCGATAGTCAGCCCCAGCATTTT. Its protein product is CASSSGQSDSQPQHF.

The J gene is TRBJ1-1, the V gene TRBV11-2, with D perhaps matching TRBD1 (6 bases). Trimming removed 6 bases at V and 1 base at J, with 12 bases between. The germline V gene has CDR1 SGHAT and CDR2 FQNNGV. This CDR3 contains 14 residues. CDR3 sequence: CASSRQVANTEAFF. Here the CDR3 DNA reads TGTGCCAGCAGTCGACAGGTTGCGAACACTGAAGCTTTCTTT.

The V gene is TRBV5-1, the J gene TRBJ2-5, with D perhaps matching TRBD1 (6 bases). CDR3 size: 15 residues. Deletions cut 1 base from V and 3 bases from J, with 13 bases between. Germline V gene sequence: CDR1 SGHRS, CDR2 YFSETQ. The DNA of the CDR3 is TGCGCCAGCAGCTTGACAGGGTCCGAGGAAGAGACCCAGTACTTC. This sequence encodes CASSLTGSEEETQYF. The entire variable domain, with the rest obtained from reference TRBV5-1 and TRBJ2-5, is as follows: KAGVTQTPRYLIKTRGQQVTLSCSPISGHRSVSWYQQTPGQGLQFLFEYFSETQRNKGNFPGRFSGRQFSNSRSEMNVSTLELGDSALYLCASSLTGSEEETQYFGPGTRLLVL.

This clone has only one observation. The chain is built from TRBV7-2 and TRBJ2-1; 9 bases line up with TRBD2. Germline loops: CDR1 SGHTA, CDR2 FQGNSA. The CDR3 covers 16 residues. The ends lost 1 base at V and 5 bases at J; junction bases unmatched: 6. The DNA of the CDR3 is TGTGCCAGCAGCTTAGTGGGGCTAGCGGGAAACAATGAGCAGTTCTTC. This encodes CASSLVGLAGNNEQFF.

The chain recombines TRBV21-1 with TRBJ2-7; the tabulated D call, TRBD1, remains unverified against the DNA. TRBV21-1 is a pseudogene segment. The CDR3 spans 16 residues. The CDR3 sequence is CASSKVRKGRRSEQYF. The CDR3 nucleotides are TGTGCCAGCAGCAAAGTCCGGAAGGGGCGCCGCTCCGAGCAGTACTTC.

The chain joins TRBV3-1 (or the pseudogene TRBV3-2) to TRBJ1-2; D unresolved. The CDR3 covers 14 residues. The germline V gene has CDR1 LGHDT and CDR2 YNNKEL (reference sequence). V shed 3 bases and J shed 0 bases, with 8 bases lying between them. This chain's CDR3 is CASSQYGPNYGYTF. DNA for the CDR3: TGTGCCAGCAGCCAGTATGGGCCTAACTATGGCTACACCTTC.

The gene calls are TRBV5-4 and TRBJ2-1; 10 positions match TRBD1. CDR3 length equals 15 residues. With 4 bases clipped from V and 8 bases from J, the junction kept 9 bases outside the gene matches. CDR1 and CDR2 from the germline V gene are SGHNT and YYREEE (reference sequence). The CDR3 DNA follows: TGTGCCAGCAGCCGTTCGACAGGGGGCGGCGATGAGCAGTTCTTC. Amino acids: CASSRSTGGGDEQFF.

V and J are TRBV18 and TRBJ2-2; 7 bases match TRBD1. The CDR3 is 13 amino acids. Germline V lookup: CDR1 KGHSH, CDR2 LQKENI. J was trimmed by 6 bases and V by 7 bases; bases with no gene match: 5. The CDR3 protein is CASLRQGAGELFF. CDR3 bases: TGTGCCAGCTTAAGACAGGGTGCCGGGGAGCTGTTTTTT.

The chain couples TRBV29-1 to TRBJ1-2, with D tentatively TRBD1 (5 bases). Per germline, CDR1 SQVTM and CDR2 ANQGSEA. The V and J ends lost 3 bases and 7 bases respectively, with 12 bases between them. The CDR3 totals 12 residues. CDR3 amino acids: CSVDRTFIGYTF. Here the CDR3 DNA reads TGCAGCGTTGATCGGACATTCATTGGCTACACCTTC.

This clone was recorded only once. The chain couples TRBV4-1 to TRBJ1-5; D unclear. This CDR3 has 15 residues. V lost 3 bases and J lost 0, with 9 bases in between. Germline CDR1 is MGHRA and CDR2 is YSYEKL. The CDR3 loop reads CASSQPEGSNQPQHF. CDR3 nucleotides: TGCGCCAGCAGCCAGCCGGAGGGTAGCAATCAGCCCCAGCATTTT.

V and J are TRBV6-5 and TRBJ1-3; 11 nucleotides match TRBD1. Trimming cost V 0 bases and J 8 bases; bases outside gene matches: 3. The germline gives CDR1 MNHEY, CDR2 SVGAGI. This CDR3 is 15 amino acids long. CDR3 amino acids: CASSYSWDRGDTIYF. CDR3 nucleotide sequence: TGTGCCAGCAGTTACTCATGGGACAGGGGGGACACCATATATTTT.

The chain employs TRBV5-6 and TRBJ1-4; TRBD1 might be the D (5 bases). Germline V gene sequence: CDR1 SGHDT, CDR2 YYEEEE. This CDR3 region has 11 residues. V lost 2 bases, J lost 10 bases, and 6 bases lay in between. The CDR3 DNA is TGTGCCAGCAGCTTTAGGGGAAAACTGTTTTTT. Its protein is CASSFRGKLFF.